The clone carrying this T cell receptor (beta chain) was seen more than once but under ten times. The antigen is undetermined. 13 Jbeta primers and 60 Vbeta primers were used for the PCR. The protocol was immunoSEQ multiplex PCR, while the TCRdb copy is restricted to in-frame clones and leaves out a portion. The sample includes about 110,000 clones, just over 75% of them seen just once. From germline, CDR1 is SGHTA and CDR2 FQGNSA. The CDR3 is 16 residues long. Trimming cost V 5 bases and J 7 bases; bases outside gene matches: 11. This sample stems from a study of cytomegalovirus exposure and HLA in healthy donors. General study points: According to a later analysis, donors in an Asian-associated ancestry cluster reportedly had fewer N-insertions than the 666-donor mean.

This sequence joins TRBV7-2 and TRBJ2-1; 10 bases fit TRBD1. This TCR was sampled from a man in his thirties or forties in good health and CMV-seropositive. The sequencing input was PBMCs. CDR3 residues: CASSPAWTGGANEQFF. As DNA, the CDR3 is TGTGCCAGCAGCCCTGCGTGGACAGGGGGGGCTAATGAGCAGTTCTTC.